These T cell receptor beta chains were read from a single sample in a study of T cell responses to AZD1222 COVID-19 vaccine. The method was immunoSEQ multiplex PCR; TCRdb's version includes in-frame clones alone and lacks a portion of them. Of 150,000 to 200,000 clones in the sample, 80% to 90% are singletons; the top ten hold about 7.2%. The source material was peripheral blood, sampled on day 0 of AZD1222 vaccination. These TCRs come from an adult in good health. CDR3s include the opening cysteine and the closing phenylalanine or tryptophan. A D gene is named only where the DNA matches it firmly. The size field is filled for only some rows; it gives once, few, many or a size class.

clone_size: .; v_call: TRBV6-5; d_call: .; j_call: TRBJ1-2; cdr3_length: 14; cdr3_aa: CASSYSTAVYGYTF; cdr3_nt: TGTGCCAGCAGTTACTCGACAGCCGTCTATGGCTACACCTTC
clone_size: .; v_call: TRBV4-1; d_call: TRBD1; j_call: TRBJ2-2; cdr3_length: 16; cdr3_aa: CASTLGQGANTGELFF; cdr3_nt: TGCGCCAGCACGCTCGGACAGGGGGCGAACACCGGGGAGCTGTTTTTT
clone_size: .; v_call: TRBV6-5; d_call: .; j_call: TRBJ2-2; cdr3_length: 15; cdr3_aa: CASSFAGPNTGELFF; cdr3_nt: TGTGCCAGCAGTTTCGCCGGGCCAAACACCGGGGAGCTGTTTTTT
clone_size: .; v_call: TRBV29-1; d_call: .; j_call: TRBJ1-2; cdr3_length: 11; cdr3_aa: CSVNGWDGYTF; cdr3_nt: TGCAGCGTTAACGGGTGGGATGGCTACACCTTC
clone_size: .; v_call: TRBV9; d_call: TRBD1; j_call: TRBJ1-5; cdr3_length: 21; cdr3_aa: CASSARDRGVSDLISNQPQHF; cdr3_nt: TGTGCCAGCAGCGCCCGGGACAGGGGGGTCTCAGACCTAATTAGCAATCAGCCCCAGCATTTT
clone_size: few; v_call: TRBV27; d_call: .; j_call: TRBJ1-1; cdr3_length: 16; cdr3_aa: CASSSRGAGMNTEAFF; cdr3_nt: TGTGCCAGCAGTTCCCGGGGGGCAGGGATGAACACTGAAGCTTTCTTT
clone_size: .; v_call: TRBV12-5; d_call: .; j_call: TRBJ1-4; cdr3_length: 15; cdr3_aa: CASGQGKVVNEKLFF; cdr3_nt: TGTGCTAGTGGCCAGGGGAAGGTAGTAAATGAAAAACTGTTTTTT
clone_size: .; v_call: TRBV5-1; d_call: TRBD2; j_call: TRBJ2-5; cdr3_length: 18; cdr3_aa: CASSSRLAGAPIQETQYF; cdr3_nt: TGCGCCAGCAGCTCAAGACTAGCGGGGGCTCCTATTCAAGAGACCCAGTACTTC
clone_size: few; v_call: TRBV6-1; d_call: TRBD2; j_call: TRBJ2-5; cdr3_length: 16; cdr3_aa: CASSEISGGADETQYF; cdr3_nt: TGTGCCAGCAGCGAAATTAGCGGGGGGGCCGATGAGACCCAGTACTTC
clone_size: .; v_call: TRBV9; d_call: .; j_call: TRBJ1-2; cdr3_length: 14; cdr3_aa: CASSLGQTNYGYTF; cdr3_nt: TGTGCCAGCAGCCTCGGACAGACTAACTATGGCTACACCTTC
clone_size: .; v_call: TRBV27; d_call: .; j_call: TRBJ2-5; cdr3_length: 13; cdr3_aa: CASGQIKQETQYF; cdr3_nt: TGTGCCAGCGGACAGATCAAACAAGAGACCCAGTACTTC
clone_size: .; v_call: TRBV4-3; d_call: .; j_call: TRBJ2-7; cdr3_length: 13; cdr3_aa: CASSQGGGYEQYF; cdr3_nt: TGCGCCAGCAGCCAAGGAGGGGGCTACGAGCAGTACTTC
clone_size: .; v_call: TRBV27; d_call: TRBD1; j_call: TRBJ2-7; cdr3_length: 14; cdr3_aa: CASKRDRGLGEQYF; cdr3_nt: TGTGCCAGCAAGAGGGACAGGGGGCTCGGGGAGCAGTACTTC
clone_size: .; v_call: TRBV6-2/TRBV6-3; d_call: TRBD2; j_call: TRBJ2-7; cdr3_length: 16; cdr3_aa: CASSRQNSGLVDEQYF; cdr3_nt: TGTGCCAGCAGCCGCCAAAACTCGGGACTAGTCGACGAGCAGTACTTC
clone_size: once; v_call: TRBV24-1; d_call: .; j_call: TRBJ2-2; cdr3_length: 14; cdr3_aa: CATSDYRSTGELFF; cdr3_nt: TGTGCCACCAGTGATTACAGGTCCACCGGGGAGCTGTTTTTT
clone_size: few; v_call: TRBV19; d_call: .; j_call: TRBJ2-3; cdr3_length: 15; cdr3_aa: CASPPLDSCTDTQYF; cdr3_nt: TGTGCCAGTCCTCCCCTGGACAGCTGCACAGATACGCAGTATTTT
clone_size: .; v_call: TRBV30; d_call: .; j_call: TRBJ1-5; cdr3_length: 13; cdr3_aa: CALRRGLNQPQHF; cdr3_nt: TGTGCCCTCAGGCGGGGACTTAATCAGCCCCAGCATTTT
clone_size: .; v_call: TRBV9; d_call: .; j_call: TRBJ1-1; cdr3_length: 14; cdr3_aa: CASSVGGWGTEAFF; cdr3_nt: TGTGCCAGCAGCGTAGGGGGCTGGGGCACTGAAGCTTTCTTT
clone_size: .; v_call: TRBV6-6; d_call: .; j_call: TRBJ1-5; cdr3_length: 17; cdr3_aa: CASSPSPRGPSNQPQHF; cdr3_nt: TGTGCCAGCAGTCCAAGCCCCCGGGGGCCGAGCAATCAGCCCCAGCATTTT
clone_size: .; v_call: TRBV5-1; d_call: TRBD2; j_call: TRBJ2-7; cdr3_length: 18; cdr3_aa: CASSLSGTSGGRAYEQYF; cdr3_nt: TGCGCCAGCAGCCTGTCCGGGACTAGCGGGGGGCGGGCCTACGAGCAGTACTTC
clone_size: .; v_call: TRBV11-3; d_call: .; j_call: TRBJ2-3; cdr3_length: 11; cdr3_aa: CASGRGDTQYF; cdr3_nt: TGTGCCAGCGGTAGGGGGGATACGCAGTATTTT
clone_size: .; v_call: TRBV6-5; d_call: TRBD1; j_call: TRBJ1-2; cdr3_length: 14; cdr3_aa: CASNLLQGAGGYTF; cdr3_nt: TGTGCCAGCAACTTATTACAGGGGGCAGGGGGCTACACCTTC
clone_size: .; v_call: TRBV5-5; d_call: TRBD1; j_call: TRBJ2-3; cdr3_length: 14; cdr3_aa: CASSPGQATDTQYF; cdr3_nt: TGTGCCAGCAGCCCAGGACAGGCCACAGATACGCAGTATTTT
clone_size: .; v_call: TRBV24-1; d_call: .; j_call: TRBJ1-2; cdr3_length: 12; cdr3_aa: CATSEGNYGYTF; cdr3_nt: TGTGCCACCAGTGAGGGGAACTATGGCTACACCTTC
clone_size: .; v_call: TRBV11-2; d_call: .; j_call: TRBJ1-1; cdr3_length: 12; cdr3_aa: CASSWQGPKAFF; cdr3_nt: TGTGCCAGCAGCTGGCAGGGACCCAAAGCTTTCTTT
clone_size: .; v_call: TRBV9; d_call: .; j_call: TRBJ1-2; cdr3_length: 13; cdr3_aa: CASMGGNSRGYTF; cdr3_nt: TGTGCCAGCATGGGGGGCAATAGTCGTGGCTACACCTTC
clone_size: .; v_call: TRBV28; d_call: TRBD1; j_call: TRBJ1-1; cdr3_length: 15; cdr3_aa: CASSLGTGGHTEAFF; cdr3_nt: TGTGCCAGCAGTTTAGGGACAGGGGGGCACACTGAAGCTTTCTTT
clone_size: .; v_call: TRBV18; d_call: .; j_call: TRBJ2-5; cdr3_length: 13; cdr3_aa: CASSPRSGETQYF; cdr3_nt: TGTGCCAGCTCACCAAGGTCAGGGGAGACCCAGTACTTC
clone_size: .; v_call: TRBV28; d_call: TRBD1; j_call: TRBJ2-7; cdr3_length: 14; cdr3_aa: CASSYGWTGVEQYF; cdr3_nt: TGTGCCAGCAGTTATGGTTGGACAGGGGTCGAGCAGTACTTC
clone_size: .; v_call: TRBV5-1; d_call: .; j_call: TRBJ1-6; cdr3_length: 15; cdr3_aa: CASSLGQELVSPLHF; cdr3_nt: TGCGCCAGCAGCTTGGGTCAGGAGCTGGTTTCACCCCTCCACTTT
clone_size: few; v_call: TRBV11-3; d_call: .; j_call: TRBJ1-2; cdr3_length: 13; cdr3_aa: CASSLTRVYGYTF; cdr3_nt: TGTGCCAGCAGCCTAACCCGGGTCTATGGCTACACCTTC
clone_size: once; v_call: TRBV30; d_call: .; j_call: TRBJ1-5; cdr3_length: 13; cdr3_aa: CAWGRAKDQPQHF; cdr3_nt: TGTGCCTGGGGCCGGGCTAAGGATCAGCCCCAGCATTTT
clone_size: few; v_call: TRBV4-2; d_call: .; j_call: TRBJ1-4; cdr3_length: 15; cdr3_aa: CASSLYRDVNEKLFF; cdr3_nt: TGTGCCAGCAGCCTGTACCGGGACGTAAATGAAAAACTGTTTTTT
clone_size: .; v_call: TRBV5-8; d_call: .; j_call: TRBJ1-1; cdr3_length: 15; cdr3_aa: CASTILGSGNTEAFF; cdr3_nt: TGTGCCAGCACCATATTAGGGTCCGGGAACACTGAAGCTTTCTTT
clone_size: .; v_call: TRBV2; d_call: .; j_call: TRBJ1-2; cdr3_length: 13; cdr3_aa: CASSDSSLYGYTF; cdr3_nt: TGTGCCAGCAGTGATAGCAGCCTCTATGGCTACACCTTC
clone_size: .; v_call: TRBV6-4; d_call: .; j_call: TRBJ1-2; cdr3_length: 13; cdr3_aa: CASSVGAGQISTF; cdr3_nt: TGTGCCAGCAGTGTAGGTGCGGGACAAATCTCCACCTTC
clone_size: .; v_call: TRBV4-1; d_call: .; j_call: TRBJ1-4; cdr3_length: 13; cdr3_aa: CASSLLETEKLFF; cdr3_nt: TGCGCCAGCAGCCTACTCGAGACAGAAAAACTGTTTTTT
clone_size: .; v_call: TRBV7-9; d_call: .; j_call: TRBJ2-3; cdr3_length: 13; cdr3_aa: CASSQDSPDTQYF; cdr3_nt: TGTGCCAGCAGCCAGGACAGTCCAGATACGCAGTATTTT
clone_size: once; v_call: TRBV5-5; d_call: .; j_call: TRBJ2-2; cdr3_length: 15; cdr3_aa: CASSSLKEVAGELFF; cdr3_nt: TGTGCCAGCAGCTCTCTCAAGGAGGTAGCCGGGGAGCTGTTTTTT
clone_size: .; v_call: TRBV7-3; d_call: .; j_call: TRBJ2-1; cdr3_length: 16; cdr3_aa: CASSLGVRSSYNEQFF; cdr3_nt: TGTGCCAGCAGCTTAGGTGTCCGAAGCTCCTACAATGAGCAGTTCTTC
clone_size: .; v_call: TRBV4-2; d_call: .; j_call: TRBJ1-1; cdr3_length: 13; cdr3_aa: CASSQLFGTEAFF; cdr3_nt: TGTGCCAGCAGCCAACTCTTCGGCACTGAAGCTTTCTTT
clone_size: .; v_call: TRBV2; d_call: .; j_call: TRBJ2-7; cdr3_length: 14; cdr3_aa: CASRKTRTDYEQYF; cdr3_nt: TGTGCCAGCAGGAAAACCCGGACAGACTACGAGCAGTACTTC